The next 30 T cell receptor beta chains were all read from a single sample in a study of shared clonotypes between healthy human individuals. Only CD45RO-negative cells positively selected for CCR7 counted as naive CD8 cells, so terminally differentiated effector memory CD45RA+ cells were excluded. Sequencing was performed with immunoSEQ multiplex PCR; in TCRdb, only in-frame clones are kept and a portion is missing. The table has around 2,100,000 clones, about 95% seen once; the top ten hold 0.95% to 1.5%. The sequenced material came from naive CD8+ T cells sorted from blood. Source of these receptors: a young man in good health.

This clone was counted a single time. CDR3 region: CASSLGRGGPHTQYF. The CDR3 DNA sequence: TGTGCCAGCAGCTTAGGGAGGGGGGGGCCGCATACGCAGTATTTT. The chain combines TRBV6-5 with TRBJ2-3; maybe TRBD2 (7 bases). The CDR3 is 15 residues long. CDR1 MNHEY and CDR2 SVGAGI come from the germline V gene. The ends were cut back, 6 bases at V and 7 bases at J, with 20 bases in the middle.

The V gene is TRBV13, the J gene TRBJ1-4; perhaps TRBD1 as D (5 bases). This CDR3 is 13 amino acids long. CDR1 and CDR2 from the germline V gene are PRHDT and FYEKMQ (reference sequence). The V gene lost 5 bases and the J gene lost 7 bases, with 11 bases spanning the gap. The DNA for the CDR3 is TGTGCCAGCAGCCCGGTGGGGGGTGAAAAACTGTTTTTT. Translated, it gives CASSPVGGEKLFF.

This clone has just one count. The chain carries TRBV28 and TRBJ2-7; D is unclear. The CDR3 is 15 amino acids. With 2 bases removed from V and 5 bases from J, the gap between germline ends came to 16 bases. Germline CDR1 reads MDHEN; CDR2 reads SYDVKM. CDR3 sequence: CASSLIRVVDDEQYF. The CDR3 DNA sequence: TGTGCCAGCAGTTTAATACGGGTCGTGGACGACGAGCAGTACTTC.

The V and J genes are TRBV5-8 and TRBJ1-2; 7 bases are a match to TRBD1. The ends lost 5 bases at V and 4 bases at J; junction bases unmatched: 5. The CDR3 covers 13 residues. Germline V gene lookup returns CDR1 SGHTS and CDR2 YDEGEE. The CDR3 here is CASSPGTAYGYTF. CDR3 coding DNA: TGTGCCAGCAGTCCCGGGACAGCCTATGGCTACACCTTC.

The CDR3 bases are TGTGCCAGCACCAAGGACAGGGGGGCGTATGGCTACACCTTC. This encodes CASTKDRGAYGYTF. V is TRBV6-5 and J is TRBJ1-2, with 10 bases that match TRBD1. With 7 bases clipped from V and 5 bases from J, the junction kept 7 bases outside the gene matches. There are 14 residues in the CDR3. Germline V lookup: CDR1 MNHEY, CDR2 SVGAGI.

The CDR3 DNA sequence: TGTGCCAGCAGTTTCCTGGGCACCGGGGAGCTGTTTTTT. It yields the protein CASSFLGTGELFF. V is TRBV28 and J is TRBJ2-2, with D uncertain. This CDR3 has 13 amino acids. Trimming took 3 bases from V and 4 from J, leaving 6 bases between them. From germline, CDR1 is MDHEN and CDR2 SYDVKM. Full variable domain (outside the CDR3, taken from reference TRBV28 and TRBJ2-2): DVKVTQSSRYLVKRTGEKVFLECVQDMDHENMFWYRQDPGLGLRLIYFSYDVKMKEKGDIPEGYSVSREKKERFSLILESASTNQTSMYLCASSFLGTGELFFGEGSRLTVL.

The chain links TRBV6-5 to TRBJ2-1; D tentatively fits TRBD1 or TRBD2 (8 bases each). CDR3 length: 15 residues. Germline V gives CDR1 MNHEY, CDR2 SVGAGI. The V end lost 8 bases, the J end lost 7 bases, and 21 bases lay between the germline ends. The CDR3 DNA sequence: TGTGCCAGCCGGACAGGGTGGGCGGGAGGTAATGAGCAGTTCTTC. This sequence encodes CASRTGWAGGNEQFF.

Worth noting for this clone: Other DNA sequences in the sample encode the same CDR3. The chain uses TRBV27 and TRBJ2-7; TRBD1 matches at 11 bases. Germline CDR1 MNHEY, CDR2 SMNVEV (reference sequence). V gave up 6 bases and J gave up 3 bases; unmatched junction bases: 4. The CDR3 contains 14 residues. The CDR3 nucleotides read TGTGCCAGCAGCCACGGGACAGGGGGCTACGAGCAGTACTTC. It yields the protein CASSHGTGGYEQYF.

This rearrangement joins TRBV19 to TRBJ2-1; 9 nucleotides line up with TRBD2. In germline, CDR1 is LNHDA, CDR2 SQIVND (reference sequence). This CDR3 has 14 residues. The trim removed 6 bases at V and 6 bases at J, leaving 6 bases unmatched. CDR3 amino acids: CASSRGLAPNEQFF. Written as DNA, the CDR3 is TGTGCCAGTAGCCGTGGACTAGCGCCCAATGAGCAGTTCTTC.

The V call is TRBV6-5, the J call TRBJ2-5; the match to TRBD2 covers 8 bases. CDR3 length equals 16 residues. Germline CDR1 MNHEY, CDR2 SVGAGI. Trimming at V came to 0 bases and at J to 1 base, leaving 4 bases not matched to a gene. CDR3 sequence reads: CASSYSWRGAQETQYF. CDR3 sequence (DNA): TGTGCCAGCAGTTACTCGTGGCGGGGGGCCCAAGAGACCCAGTACTTC.

The J gene is TRBJ2-7, the V gene TRBV7-9; either TRBD1 or TRBD2 may fit D (5 bases each). CDR1 and CDR2 (germline): SEHNR, FQNEAQ (reference sequence). The CDR3 length is 15 residues. The germline V and J ends were trimmed by 0 bases and 0 bases, with 9 bases remaining between them. This chain's CDR3 is CASSLAGTASYEQYF. In DNA, the CDR3 is TGTGCCAGCAGCTTAGCCGGGACGGCCTCCTACGAGCAGTACTTC. Looking up the rest from reference TRBV7-9 and TRBJ2-7 gives the full variable domain: DTGVSQNPRHKITKRGQNVTFRCDPISEHNRLYWYRQTLGQGPEFLTYFQNEAQLEKSRLLSDRFSAERPKGSFSTLEIQRTEQGDSAMYLCASSLAGTASYEQYFGPGTRLTVT.

This chain uses TRBV27 with TRBJ2-7; no clear D. This CDR3 is 14 amino acids long. Germline V lookup: CDR1 MNHEY, CDR2 SMNVEV (reference sequence). With 2 bases removed from V and 0 bases from J, the gap between germline ends came to 8 bases. The CDR3: CASSLTDASYEQYF. For the CDR3, the DNA is TGTGCCAGCAGTTTAACGGACGCCTCCTACGAGCAGTACTTC.

CDR3 amino acids: CASSYFEAGGETQYF. CDR3 bases: TGTGCCAGCAGTTATTTTGAAGCGGGAGGGGAGACCCAGTACTTC. This rearrangement joins TRBV6-5 to TRBJ2-5, with 10 positions matching TRBD2. V lost 3 bases to trimming and J lost 5 bases; unmatched junction nucleotides: 6. Germline loops: CDR1 MNHEY, CDR2 SVGAGI. This CDR3 has 15 residues.

As regards this clone: The same CDR3 also results from other DNA sequences found in this sample. This chain joins TRBV5-6 and TRBJ2-5; D is undetermined. The CDR3 loop spans 12 amino acids. The germline V gene has CDR1 SGHDT and CDR2 YYEEEE. The ends were cut back, 1 base at V and 0 bases at J, with 1 base in the middle. The CDR3 protein is CASSLYQETQYF. The CDR3 bases are TGTGCCAGCAGCTTGTACCAAGAGACCCAGTACTTC.

This clone appeared a few times. V is TRBV19 and J is TRBJ2-1; D is possibly TRBD2 (6 bases). The length of the CDR3 is 15 residues. Germline V gene sequence: CDR1 LNHDA, CDR2 SQIVND (reference sequence). The V end was cut by 5 bases, the J end by 9 bases, with 20 bases between. CDR3 nucleotides: TGTGCCAGTAGTCCCGCGGGGCTAGGGCTGGGTGAGCAGTTCTTC. This codes for CASSPAGLGLGEQFF.

The chain uses TRBV11-3 and TRBJ1-4; TRBD1 matches at 9 bases. The CDR3 is 14 amino acids. Germline CDR1 reads SGHNT; CDR2 reads YENEEA. Trimming at V came to 5 bases and at J to 6 bases, leaving 4 bases not matched to a gene. In DNA, the CDR3 is TGTGCCAGCAGCCCCGGACAGGGGTATGAAAAACTGTTTTTT. It specifies CASSPGQGYEKLFF.

This clone occurred once. The CDR3 loop is CASSQESSTGELFF. CDR3 bases: TGCGCCAGCAGCCAAGAATCCAGCACCGGGGAGCTGTTTTTT. V gene TRBV4-1 combines with J gene TRBJ2-2; no definite D call. This CDR3 is built from 14 residues. Germline loops: CDR1 MGHRA, CDR2 YSYEKL. V gave up 0 bases and J gave up 4 bases, with 6 bases separating them.

The chain employs TRBV7-9 and TRBJ2-7; TRBD2 matches 11 bases. There are 13 residues in the CDR3. The trim removed 3 bases at V and 6 bases at J, leaving 1 base unmatched. Germline CDR1 SEHNR, CDR2 FQNEAQ (reference sequence). CDR3 in DNA: TGTGCCAGCAGCTTGACTAGCGGGGTCGAGCAGTACTTC. It is translated as CASSLTSGVEQYF.

The chain has TRBV4-1 and TRBJ1-5; D is perhaps TRBD1 (5 bases). The CDR3 has 16 residues. V lost 1 base and J lost 7, with 17 bases in between. CDR1 and CDR2 from the germline V gene are MGHRA and YSYEKL. The CDR3 reads CASSQGVDIEWQPQHF. The CDR3 coding sequence is TGCGCCAGCAGCCAAGGGGTGGACATCGAATGGCAGCCCCAGCATTTT.

This clone came up once. The same CDR3 can be traced to other DNA sequences in this sample. The rearrangement links TRBV4-1 to TRBJ2-7, with 10 positions matching TRBD2. The CDR3 has 15 amino acids. Unmatched junction bases numbered 1, after V lost 1 base and J lost 1 base. Germline V gene sequence: CDR1 MGHRA, CDR2 YSYEKL. The DNA of the CDR3 is TGCGCCAGCAGCCAAGTAGCGGGGGGTTCCTACGAGCAGTACTTC. Amino acid sequence: CASSQVAGGSYEQYF.

The V gene is TRBV14, the J gene TRBJ2-7; 7 nucleotides match TRBD2. The CDR3 has 14 amino acids. After removal of 1 base from V and 3 bases from J, the junction contained 3 bases not matched to a gene. CDR1 and CDR2 (germline): SGHDN, FVKESK. The DNA for the CDR3 is TGTGCCAGCAGCCAAGGGCGGGGGTTCTACGAGCAGTACTTC. Translating it yields CASSQGRGFYEQYF.

J is TRBJ2-5 and V is TRBV10-3; 9 bases are shared with TRBD1. The CDR3 covers 15 residues. Germline CDR1 ENHRY, CDR2 SYGVKD. Trimming cost V 5 bases and J 2 bases; bases outside gene matches: 6. The CDR3 protein is CAISSPGQGQETQYF. Here the CDR3 DNA reads TGTGCCATCAGTTCGCCGGGACAGGGACAAGAGACCCAGTACTTC.

The rearrangement links TRBV10-2 to TRBJ2-1; D might be TRBD2 (5 bases). Germline V gene data show CDR1 as WSHSY and CDR2 as SAAADI. V was cut by 2 bases and J by 0 bases, with 8 bases left in between. The CDR3 has 15 amino acids. The chain's CDR3 is CASSEEGASYNEQFF. The DNA for the CDR3 is TGCGCCAGCAGTGAGGAGGGAGCCTCCTACAATGAGCAGTTCTTC.

V gene TRBV7-6 combines with J gene TRBJ2-3; D unclear. Per germline, CDR1 SGHVS and CDR2 FNYEAQ. V lost 1 base and J 5 bases, leaving 7 bases between the germline ends. The CDR3 is 13 residues long. The CDR3 bases are TGTGCCAGCAGCTTAGTGGCCTTAGATACGCAGTATTTT. Amino acid sequence: CASSLVALDTQYF.

The chain links TRBV7-9 to TRBJ1-2; D is undetermined. The CDR3 contains 13 residues. The germline CDR1 and CDR2 sequences are SEHNR and FQNEAQ (reference sequence). Trimming left V 5 bases short and J 3 bases short, with 10 bases between. CDR3 coding DNA: TGTGCCAGCAGCCTGCACTTGGACTATGGCTACACCTTC. This encodes CASSLHLDYGYTF.

The chain has TRBV10-3 and TRBJ1-3; unclear D gene. Germline V lookup: CDR1 ENHRY, CDR2 SYGVKD. The CDR3 runs to 16 residues. With 0 bases removed from V and 0 bases from J, the gap between germline ends came to 9 bases. As DNA, the CDR3 is TGTGCCATCAGTGAGTCAACCCTGAGCTCTGGAAACACCATATATTTT. Amino acid sequence: CAISESTLSSGNTIYF.

This clone has a handful of counts. The chain carries TRBV7-2 and TRBJ2-7; the D is unclear. This CDR3 is 16 amino acids long. The V gene lost 4 bases and the J gene lost 0 bases, with 16 bases spanning the gap. Germline CDR1 reads SGHTA; CDR2 reads FQGNSA. In nucleotides, the CDR3 is TGTGCCAGCAGCTGGGGTGGTGGAGCTCCCTCCTACGAGCAGTACTTC. It encodes CASSWGGGAPSYEQYF.

The chain employs TRBV9 and TRBJ2-2; D unresolved. This CDR3 is built from 11 residues. Germline CDR1 SGDLS, CDR2 YYNGEE. Trimming took off 9 bases at V and 8 bases at J, with 11 bases between the two ends. CDR3 protein: CATSSGGELFF. The DNA for the CDR3 is TGTGCCACATCCAGTGGTGGGGAGCTGTTTTTT.

CDR3 loop: CASSYSLGSGYGYTF. Here the CDR3 DNA reads TGTGCCAGCAGTTACTCGTTAGGGTCTGGCTATGGCTACACCTTC. V is TRBV6-5 and J is TRBJ1-2; D is uncertain. Germline assignment: CDR1 MNHEY and CDR2 SVGAGI. The CDR3 is 15 residues long. Between the trimmed V and J ends, which lost 0 bases and 4 bases, there was a span of 12 bases.

The V and J genes are TRBV15 and TRBJ2-3; D not resolved. Trimming left V 0 bases short and J 1 base short, with 11 bases between. The germline CDR1 and CDR2 sequences are LNHNV and YYDKDF (reference sequence). The CDR3 contains 16 residues. The CDR3 here is CATSREVQPRTDTQYF. CDR3 nucleotides: TGTGCCACCAGCAGAGAAGTACAGCCCCGCACAGATACGCAGTATTTT.